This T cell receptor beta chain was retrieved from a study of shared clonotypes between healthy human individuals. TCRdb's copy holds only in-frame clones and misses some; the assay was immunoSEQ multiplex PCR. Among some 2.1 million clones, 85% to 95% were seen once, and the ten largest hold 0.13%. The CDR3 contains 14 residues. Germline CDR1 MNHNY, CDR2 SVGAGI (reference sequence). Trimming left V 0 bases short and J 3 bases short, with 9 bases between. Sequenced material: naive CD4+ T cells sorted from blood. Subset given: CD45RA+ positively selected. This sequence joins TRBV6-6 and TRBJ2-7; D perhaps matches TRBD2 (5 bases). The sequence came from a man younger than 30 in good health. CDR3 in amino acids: CASSYSTGNYEQYF. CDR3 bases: TGTGCCAGCAGTTACTCAACCGGGAACTACGAGCAGTACTTC.